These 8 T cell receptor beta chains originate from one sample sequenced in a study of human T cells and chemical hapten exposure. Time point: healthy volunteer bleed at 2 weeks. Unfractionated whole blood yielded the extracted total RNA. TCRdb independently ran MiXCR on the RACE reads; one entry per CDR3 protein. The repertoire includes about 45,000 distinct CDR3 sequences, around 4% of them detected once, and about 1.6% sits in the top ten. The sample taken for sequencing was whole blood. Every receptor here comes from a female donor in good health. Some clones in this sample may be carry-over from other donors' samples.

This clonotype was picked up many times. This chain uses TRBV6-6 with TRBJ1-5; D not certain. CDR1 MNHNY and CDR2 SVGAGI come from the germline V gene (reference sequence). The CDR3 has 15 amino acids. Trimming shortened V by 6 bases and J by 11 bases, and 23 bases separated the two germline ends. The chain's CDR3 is CASSLDPREDRTQHF. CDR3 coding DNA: TGTGCCAGCAGCTTGGACCCCCGGGAGGATAGGACCCAGCATTTT.

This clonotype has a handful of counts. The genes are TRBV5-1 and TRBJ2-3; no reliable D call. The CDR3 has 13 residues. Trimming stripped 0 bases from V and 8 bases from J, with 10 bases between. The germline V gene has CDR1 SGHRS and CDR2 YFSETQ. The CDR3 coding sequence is TGCGCCAGCAGCTTGGGCCCCGCGGCTACGCAGTATTTT. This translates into CASSLGPAATQYF.

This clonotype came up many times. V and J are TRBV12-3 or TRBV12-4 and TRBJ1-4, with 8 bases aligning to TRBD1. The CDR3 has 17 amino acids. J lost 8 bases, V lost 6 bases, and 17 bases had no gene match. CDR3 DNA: TGTGCCAGCAGCAAAACCTCCTCCGGACAGGGAGGGGAAAAACTGTTTTTT. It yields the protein CASSKTSSGQGGEKLFF.

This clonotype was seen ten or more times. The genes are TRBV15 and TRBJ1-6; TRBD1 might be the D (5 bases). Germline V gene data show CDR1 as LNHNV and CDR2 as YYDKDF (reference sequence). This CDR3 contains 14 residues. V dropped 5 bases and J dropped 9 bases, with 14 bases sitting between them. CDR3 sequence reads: CATSVDRGLSPLHF. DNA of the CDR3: TGTGCCACCAGCGTCGACAGAGGACTTTCACCCCTCCACTTT.

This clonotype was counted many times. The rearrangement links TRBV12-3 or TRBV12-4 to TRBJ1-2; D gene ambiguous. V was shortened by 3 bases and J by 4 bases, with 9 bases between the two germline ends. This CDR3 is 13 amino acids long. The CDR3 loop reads CASSFLRSYGYTF. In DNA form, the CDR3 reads TGTGCCAGCAGTTTTTTGAGAAGCTATGGCTACACCTTC.

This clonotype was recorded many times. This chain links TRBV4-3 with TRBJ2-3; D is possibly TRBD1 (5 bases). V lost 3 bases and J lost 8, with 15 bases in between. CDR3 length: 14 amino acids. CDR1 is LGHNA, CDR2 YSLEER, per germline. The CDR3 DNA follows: TGCGCCAGCAGCCAGGATAAGGGGTCGGGTACGCAGTATTTT. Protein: CASSQDKGSGTQYF.

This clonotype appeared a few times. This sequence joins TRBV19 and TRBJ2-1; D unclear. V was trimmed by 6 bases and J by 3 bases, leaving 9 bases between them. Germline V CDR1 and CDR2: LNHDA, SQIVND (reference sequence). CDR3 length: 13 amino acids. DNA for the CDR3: TGTGCCAGTAGGGGAACGGTCTACAATGAGCAGTTCTTC. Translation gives CASRGTVYNEQFF.

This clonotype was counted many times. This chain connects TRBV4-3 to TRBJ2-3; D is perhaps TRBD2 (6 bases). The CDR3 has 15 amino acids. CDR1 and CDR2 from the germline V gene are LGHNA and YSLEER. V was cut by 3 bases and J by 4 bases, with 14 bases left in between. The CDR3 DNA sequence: TGCGCCAGCAGCCAGGGCCTAGCGTTGGCAGATACGCAGTATTTT. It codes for CASSQGLALADTQYF.